These T cell receptor beta chains were read from a single sample in a study of T-cell reconstitution after alpha-beta-depleted transplantation in children. One entry per CDR3 protein results from TCRdb running MiXCR on the PCR reads. The sample lists 100,000 or so distinct CDR3 sequences; over 6% were seen once. Sequencing used PBMCs, obtained before TCRalphabeta/CD19-depleted stem cell transplant. The receptor source for this set is a boy aged 2 to 9 with acute lymphoblastic leukemia, due to receive a stem cell transplant. The CDR3 runs from the conserved cysteine through the conserved F or W. The D gene is left open where the match is weak. Part of the rows lack a size; the others show once, few, many or a class for expanded clones.

v_call,clone_size,j_call,d_call,cdr3_aa,cdr3_nt
TRBV2,many,TRBJ2-6,.,CASSSPGAGANVLTF,TGTGCCAGCAGTAGCCCCGGGGCTGGGGCCAACGTCCTGACTTTC
TRBV5-6,.,TRBJ1-5,.,CASSGQNQPQHF,TGTGCCAGCAGCGGACAGAATCAGCCCCAGCATTTT
TRBV25-1,few,TRBJ1-2,.,CASSDMGRGYTF,TGTGCCAGCAGTGACATGGGCCGTGGCTACACCTTC
TRBV6-1,many,TRBJ2-1,TRBD1,CASSAQGAPNEQFF,TGTGCCAGCAGTGCACAGGGGGCGCCCAATGAGCAGTTCTTC
TRBV3-1,.,TRBJ1-5,.,CALCSYTGQFGEAQPQHF,TGTGCCCTCTGTTCTTACACCGGACAGTTCGGGGAGGCTCAGCCCCAGCATTTT
TRBV7-6,few,TRBJ2-1,.,CASSPGSIEQFF,TGTGCCAGCAGCCCCGGGTCCATAGAGCAGTTCTTC
TRBV7-2,few,TRBJ2-1,.,CASSLGAPWTNEQFF,TGTGCCAGCAGCTTAGGCGCACCGTGGACCAATGAGCAGTTCTTC
TRBV12-3/TRBV12-4,many,TRBJ1-1,.,CASSAYNTNKAFF,TGTGCCAGCAGCGCGTACAATACTAATAAAGCTTTCTTT
TRBV4-3,many,TRBJ2-1,TRBD2,CASSQDGGGAHNEQFF,TGCGCCAGCAGCCAAGATGGCGGGGGGGCTCACAATGAGCAGTTCTTC
TRBV20-1,many,TRBJ2-4,.,CSARGGVNIQYF,TGCAGTGCTAGAGGGGGCGTAAACATTCAGTACTTC
TRBV4-1,few,TRBJ1-2,.,CASSEEGRGVGYGYTF,TGCGCCAGCAGCGAAGAGGGCAGGGGCGTAGGCTATGGCTACACCTTC
TRBV6-4,.,TRBJ2-6,.,CASSDKEANVLTF,TGTGCCAGCAGTGACAAGGAGGCCAACGTCCTGACTTTC
TRBV9,.,TRBJ2-7,.,CASSVGAEYEQYF,TGTGCCAGCAGCGTGGGGGCGGAATACGAGCAGTACTTC
TRBV9,many,TRBJ1-1,.,CASSVREDTEAFF,TGTGCCAGCAGCGTAAGGGAGGACACTGAAGCTTTCTTT
TRBV12-3/TRBV12-4,many,TRBJ1-3,TRBD1,CASRLTGSGNTIYF,TGTGCCAGCAGGCTGACAGGGTCTGGAAACACCATATATTTT
TRBV20-1,many,TRBJ2-7,TRBD1,CSARGDSSYEQYF,TGCAGTGCTAGAGGGGACAGCTCCTACGAGCAGTACTTC
TRBV20-1,many,TRBJ2-1,TRBD2,CSADGTSGYNEQFF,TGCAGTGCTGACGGGACTAGCGGGTACAATGAGCAGTTCTTC
TRBV5-4,few,TRBJ2-5,.,CASSFPGAGETQYF,TGTGCCAGCAGCTTCCCAGGGGCAGGAGAGACCCAGTACTTC
TRBV7-2,.,TRBJ2-7,TRBD2,CASSRRYGGAGNEQYF,TGTGCCAGCAGCCGGAGATACGGGGGGGCTGGTAACGAGCAGTACTTC
TRBV2,few,TRBJ2-7,.,CASSEGYEQYF,TGTGCCAGCAGTGAGGGCTACGAGCAGTACTTC
TRBV2,many,TRBJ1-6,TRBD1,CASSGTGLAYNSPLHF,TGTGCCAGCAGTGGGACAGGGCTGGCCTATAATTCACCCCTCCACTTT
TRBV7-9,many,TRBJ2-2,.,CASSFDRTGPGGELFF,TGTGCCAGCAGCTTCGACCGGACTGGGCCGGGCGGGGAGCTGTTTTTT
TRBV20-1,few,TRBJ1-2,TRBD1,CSASRDSNYGYTF,TGCAGTGCTTCCCGGGACAGCAACTATGGCTACACCTTC
TRBV15,many,TRBJ2-5,.,CATSRARVETQYF,TGTGCCACCAGCAGGGCCCGGGTAGAGACCCAGTACTTC
TRBV19,few,TRBJ1-2,TRBD1,CASSPQGAWNGYTF,TGTGCCAGTAGTCCACAGGGGGCTTGGAATGGCTACACCTTC
TRBV11-2,many,TRBJ2-3,TRBD2,CASSLPSAGAYRVDTQYF,TGTGCCAGCAGCTTGCCTTCAGCGGGGGCCTACCGAGTAGATACGCAGTATTTT
TRBV3-1,many,TRBJ2-7,.,CASSQGFYYEQYF,TGTGCCAGCAGCCAAGGATTTTACTACGAGCAGTACTTC
TRBV19,few,TRBJ1-2,TRBD1,CASSTAGQGNYGYTF,TGTGCCAGTAGTACCGCAGGACAGGGGAACTATGGCTACACCTTC
TRBV20-1,many,TRBJ2-3,.,CSATGPRLYTQYF,TGCAGTGCAACCGGTCCAAGGCTCTATACGCAGTATTTT
TRBV4-1,few,TRBJ1-4,.,CASSTAGSEKLFF,TGCGCCAGCAGCACCGCGGGTTCTGAAAAACTGTTTTTT
TRBV6-2/TRBV6-3,many,TRBJ2-1,.,CASRLLGAGTSYNEQFF,TGTGCCAGCCGCTTACTGGGGGCGGGGACCTCCTACAATGAGCAGTTCTTC
TRBV5-5,many,TRBJ2-1,.,CASSGAGFNEQFF,TGTGCCAGCAGCGGGGCCGGGTTCAATGAGCAGTTCTTC
TRBV28,.,TRBJ2-3,.,CASTTKGGTQYF,TGTGCCAGCACCACTAAGGGGGGTACGCAGTATTTT
TRBV18,few,TRBJ1-5,TRBD1,CASSQGVGDQPQHF,TGTGCCAGCTCCCAGGGGGTAGGGGATCAGCCCCAGCATTTT
TRBV4-1,many,TRBJ2-5,TRBD2,CASSHPRTSGAQYF,TGCGCCAGCAGCCACCCCAGGACTAGCGGGGCCCAGTACTTC
TRBV5-4,many,TRBJ2-5,TRBD2,CASSLSGAGETQYF,TGTGCCAGCAGCCTCAGCGGGGCCGGGGAGACCCAGTACTTC
TRBV10-1,.,TRBJ2-3,TRBD1,CASSESGTGGSGDTQYF,TGCGCCAGCAGTGAGTCCGGGACAGGGGGTAGCGGAGATACGCAGTATTTT
TRBV28,.,TRBJ1-2,.,CASTPGGTQERGYTF,TGTGCCAGCACCCCTGGGGGCACTCAAGAGCGGGGCTACACCTTC
TRBV7-8,many,TRBJ2-7,.,CASSSPEWAGSPYEQYF,TGTGCCAGCAGCTCACCGGAGTGGGCGGGGTCCCCCTACGAGCAGTACTTC
TRBV20-1,many,TRBJ1-1,TRBD1,CSVRRQGSATEAFF,TGCAGTGTCCGCCGACAGGGGTCGGCCACTGAAGCTTTCTTT
TRBV27,.,TRBJ1-5,.,CASSSGGLQPQHF,TGTGCCAGCAGCTCCGGGGGTCTACAGCCCCAGCATTTT
TRBV5-1,many,TRBJ2-3,TRBD2,CASSSRDGGARGTDTQYF,TGCGCCAGCAGTTCCCGCGACGGGGGGGCCAGGGGCACAGATACGCAGTATTTT
TRBV12-3/TRBV12-4,.,TRBJ1-5,TRBD1,CASSFDRGRNQPQHF,TGTGCCAGCAGCTTCGACAGGGGTCGCAATCAGCCCCAGCATTTT
TRBV29-1,.,TRBJ1-1,TRBD1,CSVRRQGLNPEAFF,TGCAGCGTGCGTAGACAGGGCCTGAACCCTGAAGCTTTCTTT
TRBV2,many,TRBJ2-7,.,CASSDGINYEQYF,TGTGCCAGCAGTGATGGAATTAACTACGAGCAGTACTTC
TRBV11-3,.,TRBJ2-3,.,CASSFRADTQYF,TGTGCCAGCAGCTTTCGGGCAGATACGCAGTATTTT
TRBV6-6,many,TRBJ1-1,.,CASSQFEAFF,TGTGCCAGCAGCCAATTTGAAGCTTTCTTT
TRBV13,many,TRBJ1-1,TRBD1,CASSHHTGADTEAFF,TGTGCCAGCAGCCACCATACAGGGGCAGACACTGAAGCTTTCTTT
TRBV7-3,many,TRBJ2-3,.,CASSLGASTDTQYF,TGTGCCAGCAGCTTAGGGGCCAGCACAGATACGCAGTATTTT
TRBV9,.,TRBJ2-7,TRBD1,CASSVLGGGEQYF,TGTGCCAGCAGCGTATTAGGGGGCGGCGAGCAGTACTTC
TRBV4-2,few,TRBJ1-5,.,CASSQGVNQPQHF,TGTGCCAGCAGCCAAGGGGTTAATCAGCCCCAGCATTTT
TRBV5-1,many,TRBJ2-7,TRBD2,CASSRTSGYEQYF,TGCGCCAGCAGCCGGACTAGCGGCTACGAGCAGTACTTC
TRBV20-1,many,TRBJ2-1,TRBD2,CSARDQGASGYYNEQFF,TGCAGTGCTAGAGATCAAGGGGCTAGCGGGTACTACAATGAGCAGTTCTTC
TRBV5-1,many,TRBJ2-5,.,CASSLAGLARETQYF,TGCGCCAGCAGCTTGGCCGGACTCGCCAGGGAGACCCAGTACTTC
TRBV5-1,many,TRBJ2-7,.,CASSLGVGYEQYF,TGCGCCAGCAGCTTGGGGGTGGGTTACGAGCAGTACTTC
TRBV12-3/TRBV12-4,many,TRBJ2-5,.,CASSLTGPLQETQYF,TGTGCCAGCAGTTTAACGGGGCCATTACAAGAGACCCAGTACTTC
TRBV7-2,.,TRBJ2-3,TRBD1,CASSLSGQGTDTQYF,TGTGCCAGCAGCTTATCGGGACAGGGAACAGATACGCAGTATTTT
TRBV27,many,TRBJ1-6,TRBD1,CASSFGTGVSSPLHF,TGTGCCAGCAGTTTTGGGACAGGGGTATCTTCACCCCTCCACTTT
TRBV20-1,.,TRBJ2-7,TRBD1,CSARVRGRIYEQYF,TGCAGTGCTAGAGTAAGGGGGCGCATCTACGAGCAGTACTTC